These 8 T cell receptor beta chains were all obtained from the same sample, sequenced in a study of shared clonotypes between healthy human individuals. Only in-frame clones appear in the TCRdb table, and some are missing; sequencing was by immunoSEQ multiplex PCR. Of roughly 2.5 million clones in the sample, more than 80% were seen once. The sequenced sample consisted of naive CD4+ T cells sorted from blood. Subset in this sample: CD45RA+ positively selected. The receptors here all came from a young man in good health.

This sequence joins TRBV5-4 and TRBJ2-7, with D perhaps assigned TRBD1 or TRBD2 (5 bases each). The CDR3 loop spans 15 amino acids. V lost 1 base and J 3 bases, leaving 14 bases between the germline ends. The germline V gene encodes CDR1 SGHNT and CDR2 YYREEE (reference sequence). CDR3 DNA: TGTGCCAGCAGCTTGCGAGGGACCGCGTACTACGAGCAGTACTTC. Translating gives CASSLRGTAYYEQYF.

The chain joins TRBV5-1 to TRBJ2-3; D is unresolved. Germline lookup yields CDR1 SGHRS and CDR2 YFSETQ. The CDR3 runs to 14 residues. V lost 7 bases to trimming and J lost 2 bases, with 14 bases between them. In DNA, the CDR3 is TGCGCCAGCGCCCCGGGCCTGCCCACAGATACGCAGTATTTT. Translation gives CASAPGLPTDTQYF.

The chain employs TRBV4-1 and TRBJ1-2; 7 bases are a match to TRBD1. Looked up from germline, CDR1 is MGHRA and CDR2 is YSYEKL. The CDR3 spans 15 residues. Trimming cost V 0 bases and J 4 bases; bases outside gene matches: 5. Here the CDR3 reads CASSQEGQLTYGYTF. CDR3 coding DNA: TGCGCCAGCAGCCAAGAGGGACAGCTGACCTATGGCTACACCTTC.

The V and J genes are TRBV5-5 and TRBJ2-3; the D is unclear. The V gene's germline CDR1 is SGHKS and CDR2 YYEKEE (reference sequence). V was cut by 0 bases and J by 0 bases, with 2 bases left in between. The CDR3 covers 13 residues. The CDR3 here is CASSLVSTDTQYF. CDR3 DNA: TGTGCCAGCAGCTTGGTTAGCACAGATACGCAGTATTTT.

This chain links TRBV5-4 with TRBJ2-1, with D possibly being TRBD2 (7 bases). The CDR3 loop spans 16 amino acids. Germline lookup yields CDR1 SGHNT and CDR2 YYREEE (reference sequence). V lost 5 bases and J 2 bases, leaving 17 bases between the germline ends. For the CDR3, the DNA is TGTGCCAGCAGGTTAGGGGGAGGGTTGACCTACAATGAGCAGTTCTTC. Its protein product is CASRLGGGLTYNEQFF.

The genes are TRBV11-3 and TRBJ1-6, with D possibly matching TRBD1 (5 bases). The germline V gene has CDR1 SGHNT and CDR2 YENEEA. CDR3 length: 17 residues. The germline V and J ends were trimmed by 6 bases and 6 bases, with 21 bases remaining between them. The CDR3: CASRVALGARGNSPLHF. CDR3 sequence (DNA): TGTGCCAGCAGAGTAGCCCTTGGGGCGCGGGGTAATTCACCCCTCCACTTT.

V usage is TRBV7-8 and J usage is TRBJ2-7; 9 positions match TRBD2. The V gene end was trimmed by 1 base and the J gene end by 2 bases; junction bases not matched to a gene: 6. This CDR3 contains 16 residues. CDR1 is SGHVS and CDR2 is FQNEAQ in the germline V gene. Here the CDR3 DNA reads TGTGCCAGCAGCTTAGTTGTGGCGGGAGGGGCCTACGAGCAGTACTTC. As protein: CASSLVVAGGAYEQYF.

This sequence joins TRBV5-1 and TRBJ2-2; tentatively, D is TRBD2 (6 bases). V lost 4 bases and J 6 bases, leaving 19 bases between the germline ends. CDR3 length: 16 residues. Per the germline V gene, CDR1 is SGHRS and CDR2 is YFSETQ. The CDR3 sequence: CASSRNRDSGPGELFF. In DNA form, the CDR3 reads TGCGCCAGCAGCCGGAACCGGGACTCGGGGCCCGGGGAGCTGTTTTTT. The whole variable domain, filled in from reference TRBV5-1 and TRBJ2-2, reads KAGVTQTPRYLIKTRGQQVTLSCSPISGHRSVSWYQQTPGQGLQFLFEYFSETQRNKGNFPGRFSGRQFSNSRSEMNVSTLELGDSALYLCASSRNRDSGPGELFFGEGSRLTVL.